A single TCR beta chain is shown here with its context. Its antigen is not known. Clones were sequenced by immunoSEQ multiplex PCR, and TCRdb holds only the in-frame ones, with some missing. This table holds 740,000 or so clones, 73% found once. CDR1 is SGHRS, CDR2 YFSETQ, per germline. V dropped 4 bases and J dropped 0; count of bases not matched to a gene: 4. This CDR3 contains 15 residues. This entry is derived from a study of shared clonotypes between healthy human individuals. Study as a whole: Donors had three CD4 naive, three CD4 memory, two CD8 naive and one CD8 memory plate apiece. Study-level results: Among a handful of donors, approximately 5% of naive CD4 clonotypes were found in common.

V and J are TRBV5-1 and TRBJ1-3, with 7 bases matching TRBD1. The clonotype comes from a woman in her twenties or thirties in good health. The source material was memory CD4+ T cells sorted from blood. Subset of the sample: CD45RA-negative fraction. CDR3 DNA: TGCGCCAGCAGCATGGGACAGCGCTCTGGAAACACCATATATTTT. Translating it yields CASSMGQRSGNTIYF.